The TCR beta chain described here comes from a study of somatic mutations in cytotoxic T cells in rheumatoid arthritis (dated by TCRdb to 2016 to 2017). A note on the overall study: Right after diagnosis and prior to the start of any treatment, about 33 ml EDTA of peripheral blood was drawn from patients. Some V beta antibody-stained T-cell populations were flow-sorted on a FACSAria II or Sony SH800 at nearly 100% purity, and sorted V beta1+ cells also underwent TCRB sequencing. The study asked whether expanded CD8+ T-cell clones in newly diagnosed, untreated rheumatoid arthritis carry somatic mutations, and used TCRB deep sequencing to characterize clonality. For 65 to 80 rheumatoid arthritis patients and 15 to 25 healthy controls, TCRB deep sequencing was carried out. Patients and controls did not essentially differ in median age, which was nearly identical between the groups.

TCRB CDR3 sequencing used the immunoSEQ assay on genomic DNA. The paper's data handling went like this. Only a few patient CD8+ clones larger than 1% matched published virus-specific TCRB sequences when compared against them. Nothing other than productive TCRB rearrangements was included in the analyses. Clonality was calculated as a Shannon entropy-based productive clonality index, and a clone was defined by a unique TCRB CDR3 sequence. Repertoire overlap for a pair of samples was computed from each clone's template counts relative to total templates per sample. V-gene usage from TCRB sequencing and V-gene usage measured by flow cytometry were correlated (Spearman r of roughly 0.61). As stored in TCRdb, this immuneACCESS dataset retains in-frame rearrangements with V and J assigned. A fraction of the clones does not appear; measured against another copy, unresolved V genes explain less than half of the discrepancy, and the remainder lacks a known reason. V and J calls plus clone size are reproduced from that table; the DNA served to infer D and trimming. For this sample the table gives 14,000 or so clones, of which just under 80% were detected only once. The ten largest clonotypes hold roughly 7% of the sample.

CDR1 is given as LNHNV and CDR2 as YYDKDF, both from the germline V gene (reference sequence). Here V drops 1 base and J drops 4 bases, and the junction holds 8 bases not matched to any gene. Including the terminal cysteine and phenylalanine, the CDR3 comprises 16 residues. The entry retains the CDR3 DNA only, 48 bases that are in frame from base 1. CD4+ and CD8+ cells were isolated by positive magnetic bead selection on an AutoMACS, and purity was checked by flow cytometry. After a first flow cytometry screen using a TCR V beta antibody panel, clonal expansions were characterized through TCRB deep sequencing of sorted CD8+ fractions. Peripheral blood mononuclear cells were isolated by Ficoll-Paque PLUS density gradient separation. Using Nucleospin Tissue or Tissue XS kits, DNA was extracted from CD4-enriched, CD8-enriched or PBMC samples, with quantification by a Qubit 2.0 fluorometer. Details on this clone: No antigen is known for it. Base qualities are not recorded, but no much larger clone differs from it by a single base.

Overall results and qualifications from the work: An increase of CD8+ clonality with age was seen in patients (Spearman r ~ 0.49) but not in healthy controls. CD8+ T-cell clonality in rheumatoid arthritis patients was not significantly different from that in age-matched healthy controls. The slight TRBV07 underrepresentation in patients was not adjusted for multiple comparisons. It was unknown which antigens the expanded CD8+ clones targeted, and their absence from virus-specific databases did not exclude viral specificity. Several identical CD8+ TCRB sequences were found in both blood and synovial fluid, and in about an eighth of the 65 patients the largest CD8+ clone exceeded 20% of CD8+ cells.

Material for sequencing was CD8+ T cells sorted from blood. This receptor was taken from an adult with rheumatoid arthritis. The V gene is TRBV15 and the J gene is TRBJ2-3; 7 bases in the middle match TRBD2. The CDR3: CATSRGGREIPDTQYF. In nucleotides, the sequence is TGTGCCACCAGCAGAGGGGGGAGGGAAATACCAGATACGCAGTATTTT. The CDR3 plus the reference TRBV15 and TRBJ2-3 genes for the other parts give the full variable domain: DAMVIQNPRYQVTQFGKPVTLSCSQTLNHNVMYWYQQKSSQAPKLLFHYYDKDFNNEADTPDNFQSRRPNTSFCFLDIRSPGLGDTAMYLCATSRGGREIPDTQYFGPGTRLTVL.